One sample yielded the 11 T cell receptor beta chains listed below, sequenced in a study of T cells in localized non-small cell lung cancer. The repertoire was sequenced with immunoSEQ multiplex PCR; TCRdb's copy has only in-frame clones and lacks some. The table records 30,000 to 40,000 clones, more than 80% of them present only once. The input for sequencing was peripheral blood mononuclear cells, taken before any cancer treatment. The receptors originated from a male donor aged 60 or over with stage II lung adenocarcinoma.

The V and J genes are TRBV11-3 and TRBJ1-1; D gene ambiguous. Germline V gives CDR1 SGHNT, CDR2 YENEEA. Trimming took off 1 base at V and 8 bases at J, with 8 bases between the two ends. The CDR3 sequence is 12 residues long. CDR3 in amino acids: CASSLGGGEAFF. The CDR3 coding sequence is TGTGCCAGCAGCTTAGGGGGAGGCGAAGCTTTCTTT.

The chain recombines TRBV18 with TRBJ2-5; D might be TRBD1 (5 bases). Trimming removed 1 base at V and 5 bases at J, with 20 bases between. Germline CDR1 is KGHSH and CDR2 is LQKENI. This CDR3 region has 17 residues. Written as DNA, the CDR3 is TGTGCCAGCTCACCACGGTCTCAGGGCATCGCGGCGGAGACCCAGTACTTC. Translation: CASSPRSQGIAAETQYF.

CDR3 protein: CASRELAGAGEQFF. In nucleotides, the CDR3 is TGTGCCAGTAGGGAGCTAGCGGGGGCCGGGGAGCAGTTCTTC. V gene TRBV19 combines with J gene TRBJ2-1, with 10 positions matching TRBD2. The CDR3 spans 14 residues. The V gene's germline CDR1 is LNHDA and CDR2 SQIVND (reference sequence). Trimming at V came to 6 bases and at J to 10 bases, leaving 9 bases not matched to a gene.

V gene TRBV6-5 combines with J gene TRBJ1-2; tentatively, D is TRBD1 (5 bases). The V gene lost 8 bases and the J gene lost 8 bases, with 12 bases spanning the gap. Germline V gives CDR1 MNHEY, CDR2 SVGAGI. This CDR3 is built from 11 residues. The CDR3, as DNA: TGTGCCAGCGGTGGGGGAGGAGGCTACACCTTC. Translation: CASGGGGGYTF.

The V and J genes are TRBV19 and TRBJ2-5; TRBD2 is a possible D gene (6 bases). Trimming removed 6 bases at V and 0 bases at J, with 11 bases between. Germline loops: CDR1 LNHDA, CDR2 SQIVND (reference sequence). The CDR3 runs to 14 residues. The CDR3 sequence is CASRPRGDQETQYF. CDR3 DNA sequence: TGTGCCAGTAGACCACGCGGGGACCAAGAGACCCAGTACTTC.

This clone was counted once. The chain carries TRBV6-5 and TRBJ2-2; no definite D call. V was cut by 6 bases and J by 9 bases, with 11 bases left in between. There are 12 residues in the CDR3. Germline CDR1 MNHEY, CDR2 SVGAGI. CDR3 protein: CASRDGRRELFF. The DNA for the CDR3 is TGTGCCAGCAGAGACGGACGTAGGGAGCTGTTTTTT.

The V call is TRBV28, the J call TRBJ1-1, with 10 bases that match TRBD1. Germline V gene data show CDR1 as MDHEN and CDR2 as SYDVKM. This CDR3 has 17 residues. V was pared by 6 bases and J by 1 base, with 11 bases of the junction left unmatched. The CDR3 here is CASRVWTGGTQNTEAFF. In DNA form, the CDR3 reads TGTGCCAGCAGGGTGTGGACAGGGGGTACTCAGAACACTGAAGCTTTCTTT.

The CDR3 region has the DNA TGTGCCAGCAGTGAGGTCTCCCTAGACAATGAGCAGTTCTTC. Its translation: CASSEVSLDNEQFF. The J gene is TRBJ2-1, the V gene TRBV2; D call uncertain. The CDR3 is 14 amino acids. Trimming shortened V by 3 bases and J by 5 bases, and 11 bases separated the two germline ends. The V gene's germline CDR1 is SNHLY and CDR2 FYNNEI. The full variable domain, in which reference TRBV2 and TRBJ2-1 provide the parts outside the CDR3, is EPEVTQTPSHQVTQMGQEVILRCVPISNHLYFYWYRQILGQKVEFLVSFYNNEISEKSEIFDDQFSVERPDGSNFTLKIRSTKLEDSAMYFCASSEVSLDNEQFFGPGTRLTVL.

This clone has a single count. This chain uses TRBV5-1 with TRBJ2-7, with D hard to call. The CDR3 totals 14 residues. Trimming stripped 1 base from V and 2 bases from J, with 10 bases between. Germline-derived CDR1 and CDR2 are SGHRS and YFSETQ. The chain's CDR3 is CASSLMPETYEQYF. The CDR3 DNA reads TGCGCCAGCAGCTTGATGCCAGAAACCTACGAGCAGTACTTC.

This chain links TRBV28 with TRBJ1-1; D may be TRBD1 (5 bases). From germline, CDR1 is MDHEN and CDR2 SYDVKM. V was pared by 6 bases and J by 6 bases, with 14 bases between. The CDR3 extends over 13 amino acids. The chain's CDR3 is CASSLGGRAEAFF. As DNA, the CDR3 is TGTGCCAGCAGCCTGGGGGGGAGGGCTGAAGCTTTCTTT.

The V and J genes are TRBV4-1 and TRBJ2-1; perhaps TRBD1 as D (6 bases). The germline V gene encodes CDR1 MGHRA and CDR2 YSYEKL. The CDR3 contains 15 residues. V was trimmed by 2 bases and J by 7 bases, leaving 15 bases between them. This CDR3 reads CASSQHGQGSNEQFF. The CDR3 DNA reads as TGCGCCAGCAGCCAACACGGGCAGGGGAGTAATGAGCAGTTCTTC.